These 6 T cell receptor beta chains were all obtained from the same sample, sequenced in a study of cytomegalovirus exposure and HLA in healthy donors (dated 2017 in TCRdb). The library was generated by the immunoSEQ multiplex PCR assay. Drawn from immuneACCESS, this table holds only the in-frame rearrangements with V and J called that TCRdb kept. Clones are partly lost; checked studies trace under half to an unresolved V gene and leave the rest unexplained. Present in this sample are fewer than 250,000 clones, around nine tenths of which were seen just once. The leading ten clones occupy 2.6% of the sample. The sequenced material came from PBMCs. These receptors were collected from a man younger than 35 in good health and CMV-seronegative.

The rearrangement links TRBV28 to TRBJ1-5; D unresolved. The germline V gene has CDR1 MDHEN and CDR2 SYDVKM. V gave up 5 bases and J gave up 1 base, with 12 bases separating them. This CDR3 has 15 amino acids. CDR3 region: CASSDGGWSNQPQHF. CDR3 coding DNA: TGTGCCAGCAGTGACGGAGGGTGGAGCAATCAGCCCCAGCATTTT.

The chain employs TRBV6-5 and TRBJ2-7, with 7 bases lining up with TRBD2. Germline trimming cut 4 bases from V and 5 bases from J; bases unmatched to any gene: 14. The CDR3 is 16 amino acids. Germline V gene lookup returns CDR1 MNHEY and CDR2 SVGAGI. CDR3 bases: TGTGCCAGCAGTTCCGACAGTCTACTAGCGCTCGACGAGCAGTACTTC. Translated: CASSSDSLLALDEQYF.

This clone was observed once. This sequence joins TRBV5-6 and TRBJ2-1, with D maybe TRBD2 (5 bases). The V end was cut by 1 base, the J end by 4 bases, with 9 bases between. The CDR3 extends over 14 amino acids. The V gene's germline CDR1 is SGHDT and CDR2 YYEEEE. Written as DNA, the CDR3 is TGTGCCAGCAGCTTGTTGGGAGCATACAATGAGCAGTTCTTC. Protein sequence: CASSLLGAYNEQFF.

The CDR3 loop reads CASSPLAGGYEQYF. The DNA for the CDR3 is TGTGCCAGCAGCCCTCTGGCGGGAGGCTACGAGCAGTACTTC. This chain connects TRBV7-9 to TRBJ2-7; 8 bases are a match to TRBD2. Trimming removed 5 bases from V and 3 bases from J; junction bases left unmatched: 6. The germline V gene has CDR1 SEHNR and CDR2 FQNEAQ (reference sequence). The CDR3 contains 14 residues.

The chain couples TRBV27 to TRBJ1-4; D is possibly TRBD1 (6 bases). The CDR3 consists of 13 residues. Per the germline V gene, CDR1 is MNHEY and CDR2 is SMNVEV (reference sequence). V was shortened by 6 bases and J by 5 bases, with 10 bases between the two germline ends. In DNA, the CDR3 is TGTGCCAGCAGACGAACAGGGAATGAAAAACTGTTTTTT. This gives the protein CASRRTGNEKLFF.

The CDR3 loop is CASSFGKGAGGGYTF. The CDR3 DNA follows: TGTGCCAGCAGTTTTGGAAAGGGGGCTGGAGGTGGCTACACCTTC. The chain employs TRBV27 and TRBJ1-2; 7 bases match TRBD1. The trim removed 3 bases at V and 7 bases at J, leaving 11 bases unmatched. Per the germline V gene, CDR1 is MNHEY and CDR2 is SMNVEV (reference sequence). The CDR3 sequence is 15 residues long.